This T cell receptor (beta chain) was sequenced during a study of T cells in localized non-small cell lung cancer. The method was immunoSEQ multiplex PCR; TCRdb's version includes in-frame clones alone and lacks a portion of them. Counted here are 35,000 to 50,000 clones, roughly 90% occurring once; the ten biggest clones make up about 10%. This clone was recorded only once. Antigen unknown. The CDR3 is made up of 19 amino acids. Unmatched junction bases numbered 12, after V lost 2 bases and J lost 5 bases. Germline assignment: CDR1 LNHNV and CDR2 YYDKDF (reference sequence). Study conclusions and caveats: The highest T cell clonality was in uninvolved adjacent lung, above tumor.

The sample consisted of PBMCs, taken before any cancer treatment. The sequence was obtained from a woman aged 40-75 years with stage II lung adenocarcinoma. The chain combines TRBV15 with TRBJ2-2; TRBD2 agrees at 12 bases. The CDR3 DNA reads TGTGCCACCAGCAGACTAGCGGGGGGGCCCAGGGGGGCTACCGGGGAGCTGTTTTTT. This sequence encodes CATSRLAGGPRGATGELFF. Drawing the rest from reference TRBV15 and TRBJ2-2, the complete variable domain is DAMVIQNPRYQVTQFGKPVTLSCSQTLNHNVMYWYQQKSSQAPKLLFHYYDKDFNNEADTPDNFQSRRPNTSFCFLDIRSPGLGDTAMYLCATSRLAGGPRGATGELFFGEGSRLTVL.